This TCR beta chain was sequenced during a study of cytomegalovirus exposure and HLA in healthy donors. Looking at the study overall: From 150 million to 200 million T cells, an earlier analysis saw 100 million to 140 million unique TCR beta sequences.

Comment on this clone: Its antigen is currently unknown.

Primers: 60 Vbeta forward and 13 Jbeta reverse. Clones were sequenced by immunoSEQ multiplex PCR, and TCRdb holds only the in-frame ones, with some missing. The table shows 95,000 to 110,000 clones, with under 85% occurring only once. Study-wide findings and caveats: The listing of roughly 160 TCR beta chains classed them as cytomegalovirus-associated. Later analysis found that TCR beta chains associated with HLA were more clonally expanded than other, equally common chains. In vitro data verified a few CMV-associated chains as specific for CMV antigens.

This CDR3 has 15 residues. Germline values: CDR1 SGHRS, CDR2 YFSETQ. V lost 2 bases to trimming and J lost 2 bases; unmatched junction nucleotides: 6. This receptor was identified in a man aged 50 or older in good health and CMV-seropositive. V is TRBV5-1 and J is TRBJ2-5, with 7 bases fitting TRBD1. Sequenced: PBMCs. The CDR3 nucleotides are TGCGCCAGCAGCTTCCAGGGGGAGTGGCAAGAGACCCAGTACTTC. Residues: CASSFQGEWQETQYF.